This T cell receptor (beta chain) appears in the sequencing data of a study of identical twins. TCRdb fed the 5' RACE reads into MiXCR, producing one record per CDR3 protein. The sample lists 470,000 or so distinct CDR3 sequences, 24% occurring once. This clonotype has a handful of counts. Germline CDR1 SGHVS, CDR2 FQNEAQ. The CDR3 is made up of 16 amino acids. V was pared by 5 bases and J by 0 bases, with 5 bases of the junction left unmatched. These records were also assigned to another study, of T cells expressing NK-cell markers. Per that paper: Four of the donors also had these clonotypes leading their CD3+CD56-NKG2C+ fraction.

The source of this sequence is a young woman in good health. Source material: CD4+ T cells sorted from blood. The chain recombines TRBV7-8 with TRBJ2-3; 10 nucleotides match TRBD2. The CDR3, as DNA: TGTGCCAGCAGCCCGGGGACTAGCGTTAGCACAGATACGCAGTATTTT. Protein: CASSPGTSVSTDTQYF.